This T cell receptor beta chain came from a study of blood T cell repertoires in COVID-19. At the level of the study: Samples representing acute and convalescent COVID-19 were sourced from the United States, Italy and Spain. PBMCs, B-cell-depleted T cells, or T cells provided the cDNA or gDNA that made up the material.

Source study methods: Amplification with reference gene primers provided the estimates of nucleated cell counts. Only in-frame clones appear in the TCRdb table, and some are missing; sequencing was by immunoSEQ multiplex PCR. The V and J calls and the clone size are those of that table, but D and trimming were determined from the DNA. This table holds 41,000 or so clones, about 90% found once. The V segment lost 3 bases and the J segment 8 bases; nucleotides outside the gene matches: 9. The CDR3 covers 15 residues. CDR1 is SGDLS, CDR2 YYNGEE, per germline. Sequencing was carried out using peripheral blood. V usage is TRBV9 and J usage is TRBJ2-1, with 9 bases fitting TRBD2. The origin of this receptor is a man aged 55 to 70 with acute or convalescent COVID-19. For the CDR3, the DNA is TGTGCCAGCAGCGAGGATAGCGGGGGTCTCTATGAGCAGTTCTTC. Its protein is CASSEDSGGLYEQFF.